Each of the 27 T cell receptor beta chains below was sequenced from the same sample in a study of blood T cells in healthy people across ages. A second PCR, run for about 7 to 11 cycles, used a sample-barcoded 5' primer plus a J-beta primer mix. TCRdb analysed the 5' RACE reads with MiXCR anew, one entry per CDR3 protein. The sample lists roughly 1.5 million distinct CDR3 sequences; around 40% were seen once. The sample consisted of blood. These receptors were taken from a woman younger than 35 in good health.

In nucleotides, the CDR3 is TGCGCCAGCAGCTCCCGGGACCCACGGAATTCACCCCTCCACTTT. It yields the protein CASSSRDPRNSPLHF. This chain joins TRBV5-1 and TRBJ1-6; tentative D call: TRBD1 (5 bases). Germline V gene data show CDR1 as SGHRS and CDR2 as YFSETQ. Trimming shortened V by 3 bases and J by 7 bases, and 14 bases separated the two germline ends. The CDR3 is 15 residues long.

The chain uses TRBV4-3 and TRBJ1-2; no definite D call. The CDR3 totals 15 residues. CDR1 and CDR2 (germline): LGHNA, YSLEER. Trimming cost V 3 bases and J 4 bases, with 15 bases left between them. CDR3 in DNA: TGCGCCAGCAGCCAGACCCTTGGCGCTAGCTATGGCTACACCTTC. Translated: CASSQTLGASYGYTF.

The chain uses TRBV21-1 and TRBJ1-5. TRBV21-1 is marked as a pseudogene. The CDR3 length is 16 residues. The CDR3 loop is CASSPPRGYSNQPQHF. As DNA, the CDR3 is TGTGCCAGCAGCCCCCCGCGAGGGTATAGCAATCAGCCCCAGCATTTT.

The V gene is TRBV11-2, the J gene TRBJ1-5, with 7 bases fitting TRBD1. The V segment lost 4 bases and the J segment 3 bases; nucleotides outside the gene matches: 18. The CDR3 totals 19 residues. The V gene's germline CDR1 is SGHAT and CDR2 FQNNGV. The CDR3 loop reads CASSSKRQGRGISNQPQHF. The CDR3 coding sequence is TGTGCCAGCAGCTCGAAAAGACAGGGTCGGGGCATCTCCAATCAGCCCCAGCATTTT.

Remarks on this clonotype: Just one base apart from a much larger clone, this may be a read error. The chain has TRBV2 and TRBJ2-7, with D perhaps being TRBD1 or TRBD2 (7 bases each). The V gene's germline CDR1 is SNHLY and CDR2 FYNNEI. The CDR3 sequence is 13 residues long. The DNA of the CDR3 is TGTGACAGCAGCGGGACAGCCTCCTACGAGCAGTACTTC. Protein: CDSSGTASYEQYF.

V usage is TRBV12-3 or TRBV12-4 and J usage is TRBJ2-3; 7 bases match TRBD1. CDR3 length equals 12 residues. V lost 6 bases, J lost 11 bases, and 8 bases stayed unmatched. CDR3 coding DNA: TGTGCCAGCAGACAGCCCGGGACAGAGCAGTATTTT. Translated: CASRQPGTEQYF.

In nucleotides, the CDR3 is TGCAGCGGTGGACAGGGGAGCACTGAAGCTTTCTTT. Its protein is CSGGQGSTEAFF. The genes are TRBV29-1 and TRBJ1-1; 9 positions match TRBD1. From germline, CDR1 is SQVTM and CDR2 ANQGSEA. Unmatched junction bases numbered 4, after V lost 7 bases and J lost 4 bases. The CDR3 contains 12 residues.

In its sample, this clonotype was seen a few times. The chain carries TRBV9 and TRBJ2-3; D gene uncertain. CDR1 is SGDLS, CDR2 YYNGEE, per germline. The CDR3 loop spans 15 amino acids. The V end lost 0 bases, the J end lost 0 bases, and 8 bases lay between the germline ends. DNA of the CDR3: TGTGCCAGCAGCGTAGTTGGGTTTAGCACAGATACGCAGTATTTT. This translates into CASSVVGFSTDTQYF.

CDR3 coding DNA: TGCAGTGCTATGGACCCCAGGGGCGAGACCTACGAGCAGTACTTC. It codes for CSAMDPRGETYEQYF. The chain links TRBV20-1 to TRBJ2-7; possible D gene TRBD1, 6 bases. Between the trimmed V and J ends, which lost 4 bases and 2 bases, there was a span of 18 bases. The V gene's germline CDR1 is DFQATT and CDR2 SNEGSKA (reference sequence). This CDR3 has 15 residues.

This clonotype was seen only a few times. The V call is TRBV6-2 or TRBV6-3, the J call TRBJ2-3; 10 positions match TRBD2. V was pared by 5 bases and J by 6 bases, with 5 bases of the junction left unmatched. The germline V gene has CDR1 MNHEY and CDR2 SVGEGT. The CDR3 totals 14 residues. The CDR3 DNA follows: TGTGCCAGCAGTCCTAGCGGGGGAATCGATACGCAGTATTTT. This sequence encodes CASSPSGGIDTQYF.

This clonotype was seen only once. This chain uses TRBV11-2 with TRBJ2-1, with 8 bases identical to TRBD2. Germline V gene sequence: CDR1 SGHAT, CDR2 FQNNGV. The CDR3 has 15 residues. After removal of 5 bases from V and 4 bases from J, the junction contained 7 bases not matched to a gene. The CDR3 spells CASSQRGPPYNEQFF. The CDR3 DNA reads TGTGCCAGCAGCCAGCGGGGGCCCCCTTACAATGAGCAGTTCTTC.

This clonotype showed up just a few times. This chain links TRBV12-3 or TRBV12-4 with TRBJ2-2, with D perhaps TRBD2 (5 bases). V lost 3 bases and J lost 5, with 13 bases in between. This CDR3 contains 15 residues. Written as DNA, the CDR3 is TGTGCCAGCAGTTTTCGGTCCGGGAAAACCGGGGAGCTGTTTTTT. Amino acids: CASSFRSGKTGELFF.

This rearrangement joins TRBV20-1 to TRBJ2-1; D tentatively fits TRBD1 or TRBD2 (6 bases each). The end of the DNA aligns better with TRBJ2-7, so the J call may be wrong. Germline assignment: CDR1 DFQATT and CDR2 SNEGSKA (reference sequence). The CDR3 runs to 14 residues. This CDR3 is CSALIGGPHNEQYF. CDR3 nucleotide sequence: TGCAGTGCCCTTATCGGGGGCCCTCACAATGAGCAGTACTTC.

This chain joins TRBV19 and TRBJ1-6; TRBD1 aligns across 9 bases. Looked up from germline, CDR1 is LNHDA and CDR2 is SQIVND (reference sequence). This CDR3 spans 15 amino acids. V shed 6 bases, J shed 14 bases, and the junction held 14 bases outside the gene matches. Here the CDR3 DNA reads TGTGCCAGTAGCTCCCTGGGACAGGGAAAAAGGGCCCTCCACTTT. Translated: CASSSLGQGKRALHF.

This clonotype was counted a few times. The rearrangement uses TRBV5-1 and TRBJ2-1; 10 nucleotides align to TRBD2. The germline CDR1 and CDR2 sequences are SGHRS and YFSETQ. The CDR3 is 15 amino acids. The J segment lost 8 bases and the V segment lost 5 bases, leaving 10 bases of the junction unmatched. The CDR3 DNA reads TGCGCCAGCAGGGTTGCCGGGACTAGCGATTATGAGCAGTTCTTC. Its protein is CASRVAGTSDYEQFF.

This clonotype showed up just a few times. The CDR3 DNA sequence: TGCAGTGCTACCCGGACAACGAGCACAGATACGCAGTATTTT. As protein: CSATRTTSTDTQYF. The V and J genes are TRBV20-1 and TRBJ2-3; TRBD1 might be the D (5 bases). The CDR3 is 14 residues long. Trimming stripped 4 bases from V and 0 bases from J, with 11 bases between. CDR1 is DFQATT, CDR2 SNEGSKA, per germline (reference sequence).

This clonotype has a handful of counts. CDR3 in amino acids: CSARVTESNSPLHF. The CDR3 DNA follows: TGCAGTGCCCGGGTGACGGAATCAAATTCACCCCTCCACTTT. The chain employs TRBV20-1 and TRBJ1-6; D is ambiguous. Germline CDR1 DFQATT, CDR2 SNEGSKA (reference sequence). V was pared by 6 bases and J by 7 bases, with 16 bases between. CDR3 length equals 14 residues.

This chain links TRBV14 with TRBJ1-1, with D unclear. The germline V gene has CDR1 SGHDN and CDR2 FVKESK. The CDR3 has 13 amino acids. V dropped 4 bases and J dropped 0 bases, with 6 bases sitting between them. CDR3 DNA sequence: TGTGCCAGCAGCCGAGAGATGAACACTGAAGCTTTCTTT. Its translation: CASSREMNTEAFF.

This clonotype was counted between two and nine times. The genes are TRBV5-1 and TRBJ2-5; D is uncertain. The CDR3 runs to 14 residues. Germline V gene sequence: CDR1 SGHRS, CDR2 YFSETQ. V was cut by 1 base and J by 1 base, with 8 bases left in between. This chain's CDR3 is CASSLNWPQETQYF. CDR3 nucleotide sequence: TGCGCCAGCAGCTTGAACTGGCCCCAAGAGACCCAGTACTTC.

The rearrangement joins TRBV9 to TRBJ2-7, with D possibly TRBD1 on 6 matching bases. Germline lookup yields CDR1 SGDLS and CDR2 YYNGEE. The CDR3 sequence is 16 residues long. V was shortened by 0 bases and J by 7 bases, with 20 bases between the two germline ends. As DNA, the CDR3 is TGTGCCAGCAGCGTAGGAGTGGGGGCGCTCTACAATGAGCAGTACTTC. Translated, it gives CASSVGVGALYNEQYF.

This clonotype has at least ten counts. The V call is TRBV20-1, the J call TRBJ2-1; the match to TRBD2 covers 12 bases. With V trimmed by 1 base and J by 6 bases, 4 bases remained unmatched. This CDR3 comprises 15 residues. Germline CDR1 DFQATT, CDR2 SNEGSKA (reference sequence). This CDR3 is CSARVLAGGPNEQFF. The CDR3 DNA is TGCAGTGCTAGAGTGCTAGCGGGGGGGCCCAATGAGCAGTTCTTC.

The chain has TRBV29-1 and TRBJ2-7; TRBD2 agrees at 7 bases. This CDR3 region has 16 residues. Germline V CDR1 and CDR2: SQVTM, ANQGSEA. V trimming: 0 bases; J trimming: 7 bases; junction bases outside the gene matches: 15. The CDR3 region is CSVEDGGAGNYNEQYF. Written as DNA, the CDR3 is TGCAGCGTTGAAGATGGCGGAGCGGGAAACTACAATGAGCAGTACTTC.

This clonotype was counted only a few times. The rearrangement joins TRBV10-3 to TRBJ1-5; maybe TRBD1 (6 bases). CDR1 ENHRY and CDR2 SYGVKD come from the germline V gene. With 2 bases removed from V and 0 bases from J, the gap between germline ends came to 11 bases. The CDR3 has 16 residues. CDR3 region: CAISEGGQFSNQPQHF. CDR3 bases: TGTGCCATCAGTGAGGGAGGACAGTTTAGCAATCAGCCCCAGCATTTT.

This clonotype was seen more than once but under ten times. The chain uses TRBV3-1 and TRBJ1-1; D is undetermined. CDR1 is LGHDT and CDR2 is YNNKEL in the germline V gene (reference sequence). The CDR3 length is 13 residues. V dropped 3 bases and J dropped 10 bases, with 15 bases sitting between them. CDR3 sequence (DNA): TGTGCCAGCAGCCACCAAGCGAGCCAGAGAGCTTTCTTT. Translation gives CASSHQASQRAFF.

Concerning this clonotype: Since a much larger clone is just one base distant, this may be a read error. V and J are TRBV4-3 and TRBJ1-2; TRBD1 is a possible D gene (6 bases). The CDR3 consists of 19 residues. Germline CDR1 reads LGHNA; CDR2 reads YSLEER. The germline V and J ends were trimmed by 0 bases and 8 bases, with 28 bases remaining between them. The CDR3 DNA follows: TGCGCCAGCAGCCAAGAGAAAGCCGCTGGGAATCAGGGGAGGAGGGGCTACACCTTC. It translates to CASSQEKAAGNQGRRGYTF.

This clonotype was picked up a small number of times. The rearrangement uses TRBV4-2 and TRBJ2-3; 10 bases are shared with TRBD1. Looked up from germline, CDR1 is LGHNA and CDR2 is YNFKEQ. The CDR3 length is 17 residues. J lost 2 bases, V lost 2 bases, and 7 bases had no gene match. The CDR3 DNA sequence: TGTGCCAGCAGCCAACCGGGGACAGGGGAGATCACAGATACGCAGTATTTT. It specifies CASSQPGTGEITDTQYF.

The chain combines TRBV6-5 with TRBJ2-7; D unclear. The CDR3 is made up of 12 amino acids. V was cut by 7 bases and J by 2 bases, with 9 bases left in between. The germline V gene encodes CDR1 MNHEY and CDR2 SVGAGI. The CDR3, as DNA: TGTGCCAGCAAGTCCCCGGCCTACGAGCAGTACTTC. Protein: CASKSPAYEQYF.